This record looks at one T cell receptor (beta chain) sequence and its context. The target antigen is unknown. This sample is drawn from a study of T cell responses to AZD1222 COVID-19 vaccine. Study details: Second-dose intervals near 4 or 12 weeks were combined.

The germline CDR1 and CDR2 sequences are SEHNR and FQNEAQ (reference sequence). The germline V and J ends were trimmed by 7 bases and 2 bases, with 8 bases remaining between them. The CDR3 is 12 residues long. Using immunoSEQ multiplex PCR, the repertoire was profiled, and TCRdb retains in-frame clones only, with some absent. The sample shows about 120,000 clones, under 95% of them seen only once. General study points: In all cases, repertoires were sampled only after the peak T cell response. The span of vaccine-associated CD4 TCRs extended across spike, with dominance at 160-218 and 743-854. Seropositivity was recorded at baseline in only a handful of AZD1222 recipients.

The gene calls are TRBV7-9 and TRBJ1-1; D is undetermined. Sequenced material: peripheral blood, taken on day 0 of AZD1222 vaccination. The TCR comes from an adult in good health. The CDR3 here is CASNMGNTEAFF. The DNA for the CDR3 is TGTGCCAGCAACATGGGTAACACTGAAGCTTTCTTT.